This TCR beta chain was sequenced for a study of technical replicates of blood from a handful of donors. The table lists this clone with a count of one. Generated by immunoSEQ multiplex PCR, the TCRdb table keeps only in-frame clones and is missing some. The table has around 80,000 clones, 95% to 98% seen once. Trimming pared 7 bases from V and 0 bases from J, leaving 21 bases between. Germline V gives CDR1 MDHEN, CDR2 SYDVKM. The length of the CDR3 is 17 residues. Input material: T cells isolated from PBMCs. The TCR comes from a human donor in good health. The gene calls are TRBV28 and TRBJ2-5, with D maybe TRBD2 (6 bases). DNA of the CDR3: TGTGCCAGCAACCCAGCGTGGGGAGGACGCTACCAAGAGACCCAGTACTTC. It encodes CASNPAWGGRYQETQYF. Full variable domain (missing parts from reference TRBV28 and TRBJ2-5): DVKVTQSSRYLVKRTGEKVFLECVQDMDHENMFWYRQDPGLGLRLIYFSYDVKMKEKGDIPEGYSVSREKKERFSLILESASTNQTSMYLCASNPAWGGRYQETQYFGPGTRLLVL.